The text below deals with one T cell receptor (beta chain). Its target antigen remains unknown. No much larger clone exists at a distance of one base, and base qualities are not known. TCRbeta CDR3 regions were amplified from genomic DNA by means of the immunoSEQ Assay, a bias-controlled multiplex PCR. Per the original workflow: The number of nucleated cells in each sample was estimated by amplification of reference gene primers within the assay. To quantify the absolute abundance of each unique TCRbeta CDR3 rearrangement, sequence reads were collapsed and filtered. For each sample, productive Simpson clonality was calculated by taking the square root of Simpson's diversity index across productive rearrangements. Here the immuneACCESS table is served through TCRdb, limited to in-frame sequences with V and J called. Missing clones are a known gap in these copies; in checked studies unresolved V genes cover under half, and the rest lacks a known reason. The D gene and trimming were derived from the DNA, and the V and J assignments and clone size from that table. The sample table shows 15,000 or so clones, and more than 75% are seen once. The ten largest clones represent approximately 15% of the sample.

Spanning cysteine to phenylalanine, the CDR3 consists of 15 amino acids. Only the CDR3 part of the read is kept: 45 bases, read in frame from the first base. Germline trimming amounts to 3 bases on V and 1 base on J, with 5 as the count of junction bases outside the gene matches. CDR1 SGHNT and CDR2 YYREEE are derived from the germline V gene (reference sequence). Each collaborating institution followed its own protocols to collect whole blood in K2EDTA tubes. For TCRbeta analysis, collaborators shipped samples as frozen whole blood, isolated PBMCs, or DNA extracted from either of those sample types. The record originates from a study of blood T cell repertoires in COVID-19 (dated by TCRdb to 2019 to 2021). Some background on the complete study: The collaborator samples originated in the United States, Italy and Spain and spanned the acute and convalescent phases of COVID-19. Nearly every sample came with metadata listing a de-identified subject ID, COVID-19 status, age in years and sex. The repertoires were made available in a free public database intended to serve as a resource for research on the immune response to SARS-CoV-2. Where HLA class I and class II types were available, the types were taken from metadata supplied by the sample provider, not from assay-based typing. The prospective study material was composed of cDNA or gDNA derived from T cells, B-cell-depleted T cells, or PBMCs. Deeply sampled blood TCRbeta repertoires from subjects exposed to, actively infected with, or recovered from COVID-19 were included in the dataset. The samples were drawn from two sources: the first 160 participants of the ongoing ImmuneRACE study, and over 1,000 subjects contributed by 6 global collaborators. Overall study outcomes, separate from this receptor: Clinical and demographic metadata were provided uncurated, with the amount varying by source and participant.

The source material was peripheral blood. This TCR derives from a human donor in a cohort sampled during active COVID-19. The chain was built from TRBV5-4 and TRBJ1-1, with 8 middle bases fitting TRBD1. The CDR3 is CASSSPDRGNTEAFF. The DNA sequence reads TGTGCCAGCAGCTCCCCAGACAGGGGGAACACTGAAGCTTTCTTT.